These 5 T cell receptor beta chains came from one sample sequenced in a study of identical twins. TCRdb analysed the 5' RACE reads with MiXCR anew, one entry per CDR3 protein. The table has just over 450,000 distinct CDR3 sequences, 12% to 15% seen once. These data were also reused for a study on yellow fever vaccine responses in identical twins.

Sequenced material: CD4+ T cells sorted from blood. Receptors were obtained from a woman younger than 35 in good health.

The chain uses TRBV5-6 and TRBJ2-3; possible D gene TRBD1, 6 bases. V lost 0 bases and J 0 bases, leaving 11 bases between the germline ends. CDR3 size: 16 residues. Per the germline V gene, CDR1 is SGHDT and CDR2 is YYEEEE. The chain's CDR3 is CASSLELQGSTDTQYF. Written as DNA, the CDR3 is TGTGCCAGCAGCTTGGAATTGCAGGGGAGCACAGATACGCAGTATTTT.

In this sample, this clonotype turned up a few times. This chain links TRBV14 with TRBJ2-1; unclear D gene. V lost 0 bases to trimming and J lost 10 bases, with 16 bases between them. The CDR3 has 15 amino acids. CDR1 SGHDN and CDR2 FVKESK come from the germline V gene. The CDR3 DNA sequence: TGTGCCAGCAGCCAAGAAGGCAGTCTCCCCCGGGAGCAGTTCTTC. This gives the protein CASSQEGSLPREQFF.

This clonotype appeared a few times. The CDR3, as DNA: TGTGCCAGCAGCTTAAATATGGACACCGGGGAGCTGTTTTTT. Translation gives CASSLNMDTGELFF. The chain carries TRBV7-9 and TRBJ2-2; D is unresolved. Germline V gene sequence: CDR1 SEHNR, CDR2 FQNEAQ (reference sequence). The V end was cut by 2 bases, the J end by 3 bases, with 7 bases between. The CDR3 consists of 14 residues.

The gene calls are TRBV6-5 and TRBJ1-1, with D unresolved. Germline-derived CDR1 and CDR2 are MNHEY and SVGAGI. The CDR3 extends over 13 amino acids. V was trimmed by 6 bases and J by 1 base, leaving 9 bases between them. CDR3 DNA sequence: TGTGCCAGCAGGTACGACGGGAACACTGAAGCTTTCTTT. Protein: CASRYDGNTEAFF.

This clonotype was detected only a few times. This chain connects TRBV4-2 to TRBJ1-6, with D unclear. The V gene lost 2 bases and the J gene lost 7 bases, with 15 bases spanning the gap. Germline V CDR1 and CDR2: LGHNA, YNFKEQ. The CDR3 is 16 amino acids. The CDR3 sequence: CASSQLSSVGNSPLHF. The CDR3 DNA follows: TGTGCCAGCAGCCAACTTTCGAGCGTCGGAAATTCACCCCTCCACTTT.